The rows below give T cell receptor beta chains drawn from one sample of a study of shared clonotypes between healthy human individuals. This table comes from immunoSEQ multiplex PCR, and its TCRdb copy is limited to in-frame clones, with some not included. The data contain about 1 million clones, roughly 70% of them seen just once; the ten biggest clones take up around 1.4%. The sequencing input was memory CD4+ T cells sorted from blood. The receptors stem from a man between 18 and 29 years old in good health. Both conserved end residues are part of each CDR3. Fields, in order: V gene, J gene, D gene, clone size, CDR3 length, CDR3 DNA, CDR3 protein. D genes are given only for firm matches. Size is omitted from some rows. Given values are once, few, many or a class for expanded clones.

TRBV30	TRBJ2-2	NA	NA	13	TGTGCTAATCCCCAGGGGGGCACCGGGGAGCTGTTTTTT	CANPQGGTGELFF
TRBV5-6	TRBJ1-2	NA	NA	15	TGTGCCAGCAGCCCCGCCGGGGGCACCTTAGAAGGCTACACCTTC	CASSPAGGTLEGYTF
TRBV6-5	TRBJ1-1	TRBD1	NA	14	TGTGCCAGCTACAGGGGAGGGGACGACACTGAAGCTTTCTTT	CASYRGGDDTEAFF
TRBV5-3	TRBJ2-6	NA	few	17	TGTGCCAGAAGCTTGGTCCGTGGACAAACCGGGGCCAACGTCCTGACTTTC	CARSLVRGQTGANVLTF
TRBV4-1	TRBJ2-3	NA	NA	15	TGCGCCAGCAGCCCCACAAGCCCCGTTAGGAAGACGCAGTATTTT	CASSPTSPVRKTQYF
TRBV6-1	TRBJ2-3	NA	NA	14	TGTGCCAGCAGTCTCCCTAGGGGCCCAGATACGCAGTATTTT	CASSLPRGPDTQYF
TRBV5-8	TRBJ1-3	NA	NA	15	TGTGCCAGCAGCTTGCAGGTCCACTCTGGAAACACCATATATTTT	CASSLQVHSGNTIYF
TRBV28	TRBJ1-1	NA	few	14	TGTGCCAGCAGTTTATCAGTCAGAGAGGCTGAAGCTTTCTTT	CASSLSVREAEAFF
TRBV4-3	TRBJ1-1	NA	few	13	TGCGCCAGCAGCCATAAGGCCGGGACTGAAGCTTTCTTT	CASSHKAGTEAFF
TRBV2	TRBJ2-2	NA	NA	14	TGTGCCAGCAGACAGGGCGCGGACACCGGGGAGCTGTTTTTT	CASRQGADTGELFF
TRBV7-2	TRBJ2-1	NA	NA	15	TGTGCCAGCAGCTTGGGACTTTTCTCCTACAATGAGCAGTTCTTC	CASSLGLFSYNEQFF